This TCR beta chain was recovered during a study of early T cells in non-severe SARS-CoV-2 infection. Study details: Bulk RNA isolated from unsorted whole blood underwent sequencing; chains were not paired.

Overall study findings and caveats: Clonotype matching in VDJdb favored anti-spike CD8 responses and did not capture private and CD4 specificities.

Remarks on this clonotype: Its antigen is unknown.

Individual cDNA molecules received unique molecular identifiers. Each CDR3 protein is one row after TCRdb ran MiXCR on the 5' RACE reads. The sample records about 76,000 distinct CDR3 sequences, 11% being singletons. The specimen was whole blood. The TCR comes from an adult who was a healthcare worker with PCR-confirmed SARS-CoV-2 infection or an uninfected control (not recorded which).

The CDR3, as DNA: TGTGCCAGTAGTACCCAGGATAGCAATCAGCCCCAGCATTTT. Its translation: CASSTQDSNQPQHF. This chain uses TRBV19 with TRBJ1-5; D unclear. Germline CDR1 and CDR2: LNHDA and SQIVND (reference sequence). The CDR3 has 14 amino acids. V was cut by 4 bases and J by 0 bases, with 7 bases left in between.